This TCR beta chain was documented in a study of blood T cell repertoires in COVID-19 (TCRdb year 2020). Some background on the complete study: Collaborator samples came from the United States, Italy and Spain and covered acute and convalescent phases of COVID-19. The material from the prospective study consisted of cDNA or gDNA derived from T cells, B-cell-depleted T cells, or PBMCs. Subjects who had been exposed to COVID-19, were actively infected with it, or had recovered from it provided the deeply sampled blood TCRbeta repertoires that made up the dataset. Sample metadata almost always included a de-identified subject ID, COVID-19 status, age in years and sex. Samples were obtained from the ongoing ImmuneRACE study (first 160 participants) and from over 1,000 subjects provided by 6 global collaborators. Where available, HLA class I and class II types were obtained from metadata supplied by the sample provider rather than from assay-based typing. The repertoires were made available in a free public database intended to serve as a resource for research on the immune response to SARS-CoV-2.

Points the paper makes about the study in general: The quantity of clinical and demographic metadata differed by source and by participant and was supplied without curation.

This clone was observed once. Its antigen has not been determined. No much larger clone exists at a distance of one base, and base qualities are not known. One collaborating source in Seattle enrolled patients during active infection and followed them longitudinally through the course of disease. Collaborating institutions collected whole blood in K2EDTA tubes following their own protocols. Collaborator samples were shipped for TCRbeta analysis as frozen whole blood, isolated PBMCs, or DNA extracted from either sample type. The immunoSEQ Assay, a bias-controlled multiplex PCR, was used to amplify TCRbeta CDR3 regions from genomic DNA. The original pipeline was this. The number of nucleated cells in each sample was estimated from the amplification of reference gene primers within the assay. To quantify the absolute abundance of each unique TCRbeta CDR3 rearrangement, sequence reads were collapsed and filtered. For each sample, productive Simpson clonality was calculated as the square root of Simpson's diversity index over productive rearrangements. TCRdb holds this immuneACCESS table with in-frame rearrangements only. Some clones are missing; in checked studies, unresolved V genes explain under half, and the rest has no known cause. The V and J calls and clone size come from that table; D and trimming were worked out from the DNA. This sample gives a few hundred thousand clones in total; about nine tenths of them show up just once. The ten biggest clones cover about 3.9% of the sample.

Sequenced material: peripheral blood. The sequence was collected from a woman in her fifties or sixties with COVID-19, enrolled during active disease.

CDR3 sequence: CAGGQLNDYGYTF. The nucleotides read TGTGCCGGTGGGCAACTTAACGACTATGGCTACACCTTC. The receptor chain draws on TRBV7-8 and TRBJ1-2; no D gene call is confident. CDR1 and CDR2 were assigned from the germline V gene as SGHVS and FQNEAQ. V is cut by 11 bases and J by 3 bases, and the space between the germline ends is 16 bases. The CDR3 runs 13 amino acids, cysteine and phenylalanine included. The sequence is cut down to CDR3 DNA, 39 bases in frame from base 1.